The 21 T cell receptor beta chains below were found in one sample sequenced in a study of CD8+CD57+ T cells in acquired aplastic anemia. Profiles of TCR beta VDJ and CDR3 were generated from a genomic DNA template. TCRdb analysed the reads with MiXCR anew, one entry per CDR3 protein. The sample yields 400,000 to 450,000 distinct CDR3 sequences, 65% to 75% seen once. The sample consisted of sorted CD4+, CD8+, or CD8+CD57+ T cells (not recorded which) from PBMCs. The receptors come from a human donor in good health, serving as a control.

In this sample, this clonotype turned up many times. This chain uses TRBV6-5 with TRBJ1-2; 7 bases fit TRBD1. CDR3 size: 15 residues. The junction had 7 bases not matched to a gene; V was cut back by 6 bases and J by 0 bases. CDR1 MNHEY and CDR2 SVGAGI come from the germline V gene. For the CDR3, the DNA is TGTGCCAGCAGCAAGATGGGACAGCCTAACTATGGCTACACCTTC. Translated, it gives CASSKMGQPNYGYTF.

As for this clonotype: Since the CDR3 does not end with the conserved phenylalanine or tryptophan, this likely comes from a read error. It is unclear where the CDR3 begins or ends on the DNA, so no DNA is shown, and the CDR3 is as TCRdb lists it. The chain recombines TRBV7-2 with TRBJ1-5; the table's D call, TRBD1, has no DNA check behind it. Germline V gives CDR1 SGHTA, CDR2 FQGNSA. A total of 13 residues make up the CDR3, ends included. The CDR3 spells CASSFYGGGPNYP.

On this clonotype: A junction boundary mismatches the germline segment, possibly from a read error. This rearrangement joins TRBV9 to TRBJ1-6; a possible D gene is TRBD1 (5 bases). Per germline, CDR1 SGDLS and CDR2 YYNGEE. The CDR3 sequence is 15 residues long. For the CDR3, the DNA is TGTGCCAGCAGCTGGGGCAGCGGTGGCGCTTCAGCCCTCCACTTT. Translated: CASSWGSGGASALHF.

This clonotype was picked up a small number of times. The gene calls are TRBV7-3 and TRBJ2-7; 7 nucleotides align to TRBD2. Germline V lookup: CDR1 SGHTA, CDR2 FQGTGA. CDR3 size: 12 residues. V shed 6 bases and J 6 bases; nucleotides not matched to a gene: 5. CDR3 bases: TGTGCCAGCAGTTTTACGGGGGGCGAGCAGTACTTC. This translates into CASSFTGGEQYF.

The sample holds a few counts of this clonotype. This chain links TRBV6-5 with TRBJ2-4; TRBD1 matches 8 bases. The length of the CDR3 is 13 residues. V shed 4 bases and J 11 bases; nucleotides not matched to a gene: 7. The V gene's germline CDR1 is MNHEY and CDR2 SVGAGI. The CDR3 DNA follows: TGTGCCAGCAGTTTGACCAGACAGGGGCTTCAGTACTTC. Translating gives CASSLTRQGLQYF.

Note on this clonotype: One end of the junction is discordant with germline, which a read error may explain. The J gene is TRBJ1-2, the V gene TRBV10-2; TRBD1 agrees at 7 bases. The CDR3 consists of 13 residues. The germline CDR1 and CDR2 sequences are WSHSY and SAAADI. As DNA, the CDR3 is TGCGCCAGCAGGGGACAGAACAACTATGGCGACACCTTC. This encodes CASRGQNNYGDTF.

This clonotype has just a few counts. A much larger clonotype is one base distant, so this may be a read error. This chain uses TRBV7-3 with TRBJ2-2; the match to TRBD1 covers 11 bases. CDR1 is SGHTA, CDR2 FQGTGA, per germline. CDR3 length: 18 residues. The CDR3 bases are TGTGCCAGCAGCATAAGGATCGGGGGACAGGGGGGCACCGGGGGGCTGTTTTTT. This sequence encodes CASSIRIGGQGGTGGLFF.

This clonotype showed up many times. The chain couples TRBV7-3 to TRBJ2-1; 8 positions match TRBD2. Germline V gene lookup returns CDR1 SGHTA and CDR2 FQGTGA. The V gene end was trimmed by 5 bases and the J gene end by 7 bases; junction bases not matched to a gene: 10. The CDR3 is 15 residues long. The CDR3 bases are TGTGCCAGCAGCCCGGACGGGGGGGCCCGAAATGAGCAGTTCTTC. This sequence encodes CASSPDGGARNEQFF.

This clonotype appeared once. A read error may produce the germline difference seen at one junction end. The gene calls are TRBV9 and TRBJ1-1; possibly TRBD1 for D (5 bases). The CDR3 length is 13 residues. Germline V lookup: CDR1 SGDLS, CDR2 YYNGEE. This CDR3 is CASSEVDKTDADF. The CDR3 nucleotides read TGTGCCAGCAGCGAAGTGGACAAGACTGACGCGGACTTT.

Note on this clonotype: At one end the junction does not follow the germline gene, possibly because of a read error. The CDR3 sequence: CASSEAIGGGWYGGLFF. The CDR3 bases are TGTGCCAGCAGTGAAGCAATAGGGGGCGGTTGGTACGGGGGGCTGTTTTTT. The V call is TRBV10-3, the J call TRBJ2-2; possibly TRBD1 for D (7 bases). The V gene's germline CDR1 is ENHRY and CDR2 SYGVKD. The CDR3 totals 17 residues.

The chain joins TRBV20-1 to TRBJ1-5; D gene uncertain. The CDR3 consists of 15 residues. The V end was cut by 5 bases, the J end by 4 bases, with 18 bases between. Germline V CDR1 and CDR2: DFQATT, SNEGSKA (reference sequence). CDR3 bases: TGCAGTGCTCTTCTAGCGGTAGGCGCGAATCAGCCCCAGCATTTT. This translates into CSALLAVGANQPQHF.

The chain combines TRBV12-3 or TRBV12-4 with TRBJ2-3; D tentatively reads TRBD1 or TRBD2 (6 bases each). V was clipped by 3 bases and J by 4 bases, with 14 bases between them. The CDR3 is 15 amino acids. For the CDR3, the DNA is TGTGCCAGCAGTTTCCCATCGGGGGCCGCAGATACGCAGTATTTT. Residues: CASSFPSGAADTQYF.

This clonotype was detected only once. One end of the junction is discordant with germline, which a read error may explain. This chain joins TRBV2 and TRBJ1-2; 9 nucleotides agree with TRBD1. The CDR3 totals 14 residues. CDR1 is SNHLY and CDR2 is FYNNEI in the germline V gene. The CDR3 loop is CASSSGQGNYSYTF. The CDR3, as DNA: TGCGCCAGCAGCTCAGGACAGGGGAACTATAGCTACACCTTC. Looking up the rest from reference TRBV2 and TRBJ1-2 gives the full variable domain: EPEVTQTPSHQVTQMGQEVILRCVPISNHLYFYWYRQILGQKVEFLVSFYNNEISEKSEIFDDQFSVERPDGSNFTLKIRSTKLEDSAMYFCASSSGQGNYSYTFGSGTRLTVV.

The V call is TRBV6-4, the J call TRBJ1-2; 10 bases align to TRBD1. CDR3 length: 16 residues. Germline CDR1 reads MRHNA; CDR2 reads SNTAGT. J gave up 5 bases and V 10 bases, and 16 bases lay outside the gene matches. The CDR3 nucleotides are TGTGCCACCTCATTGTCGAGACAGGGGGCGAAGTATGGCTACACCTTC. Its protein product is CATSLSRQGAKYGYTF.

This clonotype came up many times. The gene calls are TRBV6-6 and TRBJ2-3, with TRBD2 matching over 11 bases. Trimming removed 6 bases from V and 2 bases from J; junction bases left unmatched: 7. Germline CDR1 and CDR2: MNHNY and SVGAGI (reference sequence). The CDR3 sequence is 16 residues long. The CDR3 spells CASSLLTSGVTDTQYF. CDR3 DNA: TGTGCCAGCAGCCTTCTGACTAGCGGGGTCACAGATACGCAGTATTTT.

This clonotype was observed a single time. The genes are TRBV7-2 and TRBJ2-3; D is uncertain. The V gene's germline CDR1 is SGHTA and CDR2 FQGNSA. This CDR3 region has 16 residues. Trimming took 1 base from V and 10 from J, leaving 21 bases between them. The CDR3 DNA sequence: TGTGCCAGCAGCTTAGACCCCGGAACTGATTCGCGTCCGCAGTATTTT. Its translation: CASSLDPGTDSRPQYF.

The table lists this clonotype with a few counts. V is TRBV15 and J is TRBJ2-1; D unresolved. This CDR3 has 14 amino acids. Trimming took 0 bases from V and 8 from J, leaving 11 bases between them. Germline V gives CDR1 LNHNV, CDR2 YYDKDF (reference sequence). CDR3 nucleotide sequence: TGTGCCACCAGCAGAGATAAACGGATGCATGAGCAGTTCTTC. This sequence encodes CATSRDKRMHEQFF. Supplemented by reference TRBV15 and TRBJ2-1, the full variable domain reads DAMVIQNPRYQVTQFGKPVTLSCSQTLNHNVMYWYQQKSSQAPKLLFHYYDKDFNNEADTPDNFQSRRPNTSFCFLDIRSPGLGDTAMYLCATSRDKRMHEQFFGPGTRLTVL.

The chain combines TRBV11-2 with TRBJ2-2; 8 bases line up with TRBD2. CDR1 and CDR2 (germline): SGHAT, FQNNGV. The CDR3 spans 17 residues. The ends lost 5 bases at V and 4 bases at J; junction bases unmatched: 12. The CDR3 sequence is CASSRGRRGAATGELFF. CDR3 nucleotides: TGTGCCAGCAGCCGCGGGCGGCGGGGGGCAGCCACCGGGGAGCTGTTTTTT.

As for this clonotype: One junction end disagrees with the germline gene, perhaps due to a read error. V usage is TRBV9 and J usage is TRBJ1-6; the D gene is possibly TRBD1 (6 bases). The CDR3 is made up of 14 amino acids. Germline CDR1 is SGDLS and CDR2 is YYNGEE. The CDR3 sequence: CASRATGDTEPLYF. The CDR3, as DNA: TGTGCCAGCAGAGCGACAGGCGACACTGAACCCCTCTACTTT.

The rearrangement links TRBV9 to TRBJ1-1; no clear D. Trimming took 7 bases from V and 11 from J, leaving 27 bases between them. Germline V CDR1 and CDR2: SGDLS, YYNGEE. The CDR3 contains 15 residues. The CDR3 DNA follows: TGTGCCAGCTGCCTACAGCTGAGGGCGTGGCGTGAGGCTTTCTTT. It is translated as CASCLQLRAWREAFF.

This clonotype was seen more than once but under ten times. V gene TRBV19 combines with J gene TRBJ2-7; TRBD1 matches 9 bases. The CDR3 length is 11 residues. Germline V gives CDR1 LNHDA, CDR2 SQIVND (reference sequence). Trimming took 10 bases from V and 4 from J; bases not matched to a gene: 2. DNA for the CDR3: TGTGCCACCGGGACAGGGTACGAGCAGTACTTC. This sequence encodes CATGTGYEQYF.